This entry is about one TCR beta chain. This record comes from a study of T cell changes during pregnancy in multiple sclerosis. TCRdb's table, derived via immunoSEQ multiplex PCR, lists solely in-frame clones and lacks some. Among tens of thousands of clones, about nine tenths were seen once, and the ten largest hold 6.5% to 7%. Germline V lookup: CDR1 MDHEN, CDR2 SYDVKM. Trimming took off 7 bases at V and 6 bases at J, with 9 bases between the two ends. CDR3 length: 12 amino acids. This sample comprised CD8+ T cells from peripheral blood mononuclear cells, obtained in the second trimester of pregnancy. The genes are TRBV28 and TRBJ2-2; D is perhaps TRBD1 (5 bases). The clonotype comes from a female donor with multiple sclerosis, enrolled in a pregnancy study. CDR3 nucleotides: TGTGCCAGCACAGACAGTTCCGGGGAGCTGTTTTTT. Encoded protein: CASTDSSGELFF.